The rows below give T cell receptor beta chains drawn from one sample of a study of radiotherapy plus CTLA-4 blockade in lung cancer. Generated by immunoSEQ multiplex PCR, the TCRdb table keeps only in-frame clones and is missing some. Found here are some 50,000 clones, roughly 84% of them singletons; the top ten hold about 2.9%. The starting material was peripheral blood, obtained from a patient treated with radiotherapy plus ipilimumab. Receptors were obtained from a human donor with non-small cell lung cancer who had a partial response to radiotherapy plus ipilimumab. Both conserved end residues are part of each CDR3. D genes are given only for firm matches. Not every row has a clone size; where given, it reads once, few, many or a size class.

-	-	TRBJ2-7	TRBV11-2	TGTGCCAGCAGCTTAGTCGAGAAGGAGCAGTACTTC	CASSLVEKEQYF
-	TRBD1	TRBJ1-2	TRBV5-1	TGCGCCAGCAGCCAGGGACAGTCCATGCTAGGCTACACCTTC	CASSQGQSMLGYTF
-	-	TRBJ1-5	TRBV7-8	TGTGCCAGCAGGGGGCTCGGCAATCAGCCCCAGCATTTT	CASRGLGNQPQHF
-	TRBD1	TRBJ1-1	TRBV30	TGTGCCTCAAAAATGACAGGGGTGAACACTGAAGCTTTCTTT	CASKMTGVNTEAFF
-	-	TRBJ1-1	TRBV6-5	TGTGCCAGCAGTTACTCCGCGGGGGCGCGGACTGAAGCTTTCTTT	CASSYSAGARTEAFF
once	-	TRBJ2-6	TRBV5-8	TGTGCCAGCAGCTTGCCAGGGACTGGGGCCAACGTCCTGACTTTC	CASSLPGTGANVLTF
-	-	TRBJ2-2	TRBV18	TGTGCCAGCTCACCACGGGACACGGCTACCGGGGAGCTGTTTTTT	CASSPRDTATGELFF
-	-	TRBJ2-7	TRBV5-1	TGCGCCAGCAGCTCTTCGACAGCTAAATCCTCCTACGAGCAGTACTTC	CASSSSTAKSSYEQYF
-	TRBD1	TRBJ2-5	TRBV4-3	TGCGCCAGCAGCCACCTCGCTGGACAGGGAGGTGTAGAGACCCAGTACTTC	CASSHLAGQGGVETQYF
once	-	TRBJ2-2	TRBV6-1	TGTGCCAGCAGCCCGGGGACGAACACCGGGGAGCTGTTTTTT	CASSPGTNTGELFF